This T cell receptor (beta chain) came from a study of tumor and adjacent non-tumor tissue in lung cancer. Overall study context: There were some 11 adenocarcinoma, a couple of squamous cell carcinoma and 1 small cell lung cancer cases. The patients, approximately 9 men and several women, were about 31 to 80 with stage I to III disease.

General observations from the study: Tumor repertoires had a smaller top 100 clone share than normal lung.

Three rounds of nested PCR, following a modified ARM-PCR protocol, produced the TCRbeta library. MiXCR was run by TCRdb on the multiplex PCR reads, yielding one entry per CDR3 protein. The sample consists of tens of thousands of distinct CDR3 sequences, 64% of them appearing once. This sample's RNA came from whole unsorted tissue. Distant lung tissue was collected more than 3 cm away from the tumor edge. Chemotherapy-naive patients with new lung cancer underwent thoracic surgery in China, August–late 2014. In regard to this clonotype: Its antigen is as yet unknown. The junction differs from germline at one of its ends, possibly a read error.

Per the germline V gene, CDR1 is SGHNT and CDR2 is YENEEA. This CDR3 has 13 residues. The chain carries TRBV11-3 and TRBJ1-1; weak D call: TRBD1 (6 bases). Sequences were obtained from distant non-tumor lung tissue. The receptor's source is a woman in her seventies with non-small cell lung cancer. The CDR3 bases are TGTACCAGTAGCGACCGGGGGGACACTGGAGCTTTCTTT. The encoded protein is CTSSDRGDTGAFF.